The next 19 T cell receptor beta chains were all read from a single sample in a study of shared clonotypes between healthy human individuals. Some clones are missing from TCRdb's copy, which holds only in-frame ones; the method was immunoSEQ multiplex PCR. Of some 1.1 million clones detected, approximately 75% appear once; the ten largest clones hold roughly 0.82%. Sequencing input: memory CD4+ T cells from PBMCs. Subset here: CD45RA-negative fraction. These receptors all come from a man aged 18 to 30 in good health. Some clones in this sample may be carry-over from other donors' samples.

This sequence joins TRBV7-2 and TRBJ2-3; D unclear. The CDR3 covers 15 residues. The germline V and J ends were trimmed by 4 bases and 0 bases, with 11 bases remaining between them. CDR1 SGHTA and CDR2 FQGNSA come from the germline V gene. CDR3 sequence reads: CASSYAHPSTDTQYF. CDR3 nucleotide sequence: TGTGCCAGCAGCTACGCTCATCCAAGCACAGATACGCAGTATTTT.

In DNA, the CDR3 is TGTGCCAGCAGTGATGGGGCGTTGTCCGGGGAGCTGTTTTTT. Translation: CASSDGALSGELFF. The V gene is TRBV25-1, the J gene TRBJ2-2, with D possibly matching TRBD1 (5 bases). The CDR3 is 14 residues long. V was trimmed by 3 bases and J by 6 bases, leaving 11 bases between them. Germline V lookup: CDR1 MGHDK, CDR2 SYGVNS.

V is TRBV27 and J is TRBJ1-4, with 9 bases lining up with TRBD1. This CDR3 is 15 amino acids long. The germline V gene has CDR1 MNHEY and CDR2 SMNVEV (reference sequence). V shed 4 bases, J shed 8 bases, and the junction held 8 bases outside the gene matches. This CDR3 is CASSSLGTGREKLFF. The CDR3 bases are TGTGCCAGCAGTTCTTTGGGGACAGGGCGGGAAAAACTGTTTTTT. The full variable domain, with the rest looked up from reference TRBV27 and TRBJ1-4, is EAQVTQNPRYLITVTGKKLTVTCSQNMNHEYMSWYRQDPGLGLRQIYYSMNVEVTDKGDVPEGYKVSRKEKRNFPLILESPSPNQTSLYFCASSSLGTGREKLFFGSGTQLSVL.

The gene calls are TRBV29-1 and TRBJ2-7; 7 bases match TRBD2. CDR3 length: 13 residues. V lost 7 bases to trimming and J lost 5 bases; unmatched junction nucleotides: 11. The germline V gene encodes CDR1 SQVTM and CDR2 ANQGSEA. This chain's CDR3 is CSAKGTTVDEQYF. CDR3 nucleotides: TGCAGCGCAAAAGGGACTACGGTGGACGAGCAGTACTTC.

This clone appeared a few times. CDR3 nucleotide sequence: TGTGCCAGCAGCTCCCCAGGGGCCCGGCGGGCCCTGGAGCAGTACTTC. It encodes CASSSPGARRALEQYF. The chain carries TRBV5-4 and TRBJ2-7; a possible D gene is TRBD1 (6 bases). Germline V CDR1 and CDR2: SGHNT, YYREEE (reference sequence). Deletions cut 3 bases from V and 7 bases from J, with 23 bases between. This CDR3 has 16 amino acids.

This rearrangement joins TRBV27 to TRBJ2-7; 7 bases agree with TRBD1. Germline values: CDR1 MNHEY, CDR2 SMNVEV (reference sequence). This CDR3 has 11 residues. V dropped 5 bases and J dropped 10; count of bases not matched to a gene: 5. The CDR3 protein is CASSTWDRQYF. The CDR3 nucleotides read TGTGCCAGCAGTACTTGGGACAGACAGTACTTC.

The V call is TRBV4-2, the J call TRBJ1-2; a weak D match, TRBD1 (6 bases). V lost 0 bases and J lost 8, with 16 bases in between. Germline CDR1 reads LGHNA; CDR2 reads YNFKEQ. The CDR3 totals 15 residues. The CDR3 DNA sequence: TGTGCCAGCAGCCAAGATCCCCGGGCAGGGGACGGCTACACCTTC. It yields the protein CASSQDPRAGDGYTF.

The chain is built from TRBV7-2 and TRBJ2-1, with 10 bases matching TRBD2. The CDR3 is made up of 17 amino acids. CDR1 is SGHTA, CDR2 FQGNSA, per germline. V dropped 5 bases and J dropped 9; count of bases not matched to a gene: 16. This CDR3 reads CASSRWTSGPEDVEQFF. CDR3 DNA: TGTGCCAGCAGCCGGTGGACTAGCGGCCCAGAGGACGTTGAGCAGTTCTTC. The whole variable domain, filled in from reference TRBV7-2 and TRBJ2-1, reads GAGVSQSPSNKVTEKGKDVELRCDPISGHTALYWYRQSLGQGLEFLIYFQGNSAPDKSGLPSDRFSAERTGGSVSTLTIQRTQQEDSAVYLCASSRWTSGPEDVEQFFGPGTRLTVL.

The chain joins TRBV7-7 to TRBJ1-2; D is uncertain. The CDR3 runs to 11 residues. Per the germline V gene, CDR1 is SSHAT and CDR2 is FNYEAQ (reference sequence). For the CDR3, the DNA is TGTGAGCCCAGGCTCAGCTATGGCTACACCTTC. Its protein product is CEPRLSYGYTF.

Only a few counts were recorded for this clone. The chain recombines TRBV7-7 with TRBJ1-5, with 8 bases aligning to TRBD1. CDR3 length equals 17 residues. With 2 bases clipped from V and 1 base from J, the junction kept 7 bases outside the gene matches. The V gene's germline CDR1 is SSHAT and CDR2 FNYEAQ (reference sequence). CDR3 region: CASSLPWYRGSNQPQHF. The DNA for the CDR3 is TGTGCCAGCAGCTTACCCTGGTACAGGGGGAGCAATCAGCCCCAGCATTTT.

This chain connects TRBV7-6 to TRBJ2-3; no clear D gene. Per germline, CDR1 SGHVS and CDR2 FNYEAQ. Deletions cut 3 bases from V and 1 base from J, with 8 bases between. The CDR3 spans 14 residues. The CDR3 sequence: CASSFSRRTDTQYF. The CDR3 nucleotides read TGTGCCAGCAGCTTTAGTCGACGCACAGATACGCAGTATTTT. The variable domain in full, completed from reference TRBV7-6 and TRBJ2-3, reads GAGVSQSPRYKVTKRGQDVALRCDPISGHVSLYWYRQALGQGPEFLTYFNYEAQQDKSGLPNDRFSAERPEGSISTLTIQRTEQRDSAMYRCASSFSRRTDTQYFGPGTRLTVL.

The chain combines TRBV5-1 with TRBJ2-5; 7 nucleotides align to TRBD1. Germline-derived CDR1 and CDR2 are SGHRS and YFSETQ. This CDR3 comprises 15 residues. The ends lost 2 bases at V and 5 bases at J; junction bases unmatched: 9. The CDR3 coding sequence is TGCGCCAGCAGCTTAACAGGGGAGATCGGGGAGACCCAGTACTTC. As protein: CASSLTGEIGETQYF. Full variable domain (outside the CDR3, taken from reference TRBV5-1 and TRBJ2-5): KAGVTQTPRYLIKTRGQQVTLSCSPISGHRSVSWYQQTPGQGLQFLFEYFSETQRNKGNFPGRFSGRQFSNSRSEMNVSTLELGDSALYLCASSLTGEIGETQYFGPGTRLLVL.

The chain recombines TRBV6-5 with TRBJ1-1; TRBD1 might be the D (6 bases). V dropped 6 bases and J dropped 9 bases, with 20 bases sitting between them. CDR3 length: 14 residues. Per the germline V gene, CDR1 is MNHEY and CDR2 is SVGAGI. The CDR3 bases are TGTGCCAGCAGCACGAGCACAGGGCTACAGAAAGCTTTCTTT. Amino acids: CASSTSTGLQKAFF.

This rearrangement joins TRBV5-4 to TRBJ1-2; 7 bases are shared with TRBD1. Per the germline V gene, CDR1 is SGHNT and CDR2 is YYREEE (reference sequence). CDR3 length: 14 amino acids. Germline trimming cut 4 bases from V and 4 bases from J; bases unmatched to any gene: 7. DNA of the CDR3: TGTGCCAGCAGCCGGTCGGACAGGAGCTATGGCTACACCTTC. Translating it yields CASSRSDRSYGYTF. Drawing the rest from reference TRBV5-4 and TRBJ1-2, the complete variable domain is ETGVTQSPTHLIKTRGQQVTLRCSSQSGHNTVSWYQQALGQGPQFIFQYYREEENGRGNFPPRFSGLQFPNYSSELNVNALELDDSALYLCASSRSDRSYGYTFGSGTRLTVV.

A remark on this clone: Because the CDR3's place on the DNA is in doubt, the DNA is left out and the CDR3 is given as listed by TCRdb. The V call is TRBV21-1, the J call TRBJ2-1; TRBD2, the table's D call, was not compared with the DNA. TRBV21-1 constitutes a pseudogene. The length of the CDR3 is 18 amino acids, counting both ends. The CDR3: CASSKRRVAGGSLGEQFF.

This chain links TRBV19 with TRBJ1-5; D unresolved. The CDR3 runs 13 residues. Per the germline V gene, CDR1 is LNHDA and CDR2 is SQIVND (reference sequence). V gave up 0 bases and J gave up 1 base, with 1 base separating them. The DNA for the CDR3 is TGTGCCAGTAGTATAGAGAGCAATCAGCCCCAGCATTTT. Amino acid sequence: CASSIESNQPQHF. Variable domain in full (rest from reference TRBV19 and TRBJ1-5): DGGITQSPKYLFRKEGQNVTLSCEQNLNHDAMYWYRQDPGQGLRLIYYSQIVNDFQKGDIAEGYSVSREKKESFPLTVTSAQKNPTAFYLCASSIESNQPQHFGDGTRLSIL.

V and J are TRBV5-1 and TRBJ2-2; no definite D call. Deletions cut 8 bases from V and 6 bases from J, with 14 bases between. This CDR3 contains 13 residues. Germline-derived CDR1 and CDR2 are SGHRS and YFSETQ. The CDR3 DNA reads TGCGCCAGTAGCACAACACAGCCCGGGGAGCTGTTTTTT. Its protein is CASSTTQPGELFF.

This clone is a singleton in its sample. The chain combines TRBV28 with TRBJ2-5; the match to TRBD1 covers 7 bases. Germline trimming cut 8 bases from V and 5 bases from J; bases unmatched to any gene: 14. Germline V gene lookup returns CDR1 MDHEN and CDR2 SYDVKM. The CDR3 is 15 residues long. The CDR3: CASSLPGQARETQYF. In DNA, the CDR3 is TGTGCCAGCTCCCTTCCCGGACAGGCCCGTGAGACCCAGTACTTC.

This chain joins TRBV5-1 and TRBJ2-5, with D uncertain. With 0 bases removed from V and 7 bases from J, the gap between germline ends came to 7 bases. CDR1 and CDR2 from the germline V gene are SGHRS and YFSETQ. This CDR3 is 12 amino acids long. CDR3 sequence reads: CASSLETGTQYF. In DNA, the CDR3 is TGCGCCAGCAGCTTGGAGACTGGGACCCAGTACTTC.